This is a list of T cell receptor beta chains from one sample in a study of beta chain features in type 1 diabetes. The repertoire was sequenced with immunoSEQ multiplex PCR; TCRdb's copy has only in-frame clones and lacks some. Seen here are 350,000 to 450,000 clones, around an eighth observed once, and the top ten hold 0.0085% to 0.012%. The sequenced material came from naive CD4+ T cells from blood. These TCRs come from a young woman with type 1 diabetes. CDR3s include the opening cysteine and the closing phenylalanine or tryptophan. The D gene is left open where the match is weak. Expanded clones get a size class; other rows say once, few or many, or leave the size out.

size,V,D,J,CDR3,DNA
NA,TRBV28,NA,TRBJ2-4,CASSLYREGKNIQYF,TGTGCCAGCAGTTTATACAGGGAAGGCAAAAACATTCAGTACTTC
few,TRBV29-1,NA,TRBJ2-5,CSVEGYYLQETQYF,TGCAGCGTTGAAGGGTACTACCTCCAAGAGACCCAGTACTTC
few,TRBV9,TRBD2,TRBJ2-1,CASSRGGRERYNEQFF,TGTGCCAGCAGCCGAGGTGGGCGGGAGCGATACAATGAGCAGTTCTTC
few,TRBV9,TRBD1,TRBJ1-2,CASSEGDRGYGYTF,TGTGCCAGCAGCGAGGGGGACAGGGGTTATGGCTACACCTTC
few,TRBV2,TRBD1,TRBJ1-5,CASSDGGQEHF,TGTGCCAGCAGTGATGGCGGACAGGAGCATTTT
NA,TRBV7-9,NA,TRBJ1-1,CASSLDRNTEAFF,TGTGCCAGCAGCTTAGACAGGAACACTGAAGCTTTCTTT
NA,TRBV19,TRBD1,TRBJ1-6,CASTPGDRASPLHF,TGTGCCAGTACCCCGGGGGACAGGGCTTCACCCCTCCACTTT
few,TRBV27,NA,TRBJ1-2,CASRQTGSYGYTF,TGTGCCAGCCGTCAAACAGGATCCTATGGCTACACCTTC
few,TRBV6-6,TRBD2,TRBJ2-7,CASGRTSGSQAYEQYF,TGTGCCAGCGGGAGGACTAGCGGGAGTCAGGCCTACGAGCAGTACTTC
few,TRBV5-1,NA,TRBJ2-7,CASTAIGASTEQYF,TGCGCCAGCACCGCCATAGGGGCCTCCACCGAGCAGTACTTC
few,TRBV30,TRBD2,TRBJ2-3,CAWSVSKLAGVTDTQYF,TGTGCCTGGAGCGTATCAAAACTAGCGGGAGTTACAGATACGCAGTATTTT
few,TRBV29-1,NA,TRBJ2-7,CASRDNYEQYF,TGCGCCTCTCGGGATAACTACGAGCAGTACTTC
few,TRBV4-3,TRBD2,TRBJ2-1,CASSPYLAGGLDEQFF,TGCGCCAGCAGCCCCTACCTAGCGGGGGGCTTGGATGAGCAGTTCTTC
NA,TRBV28,NA,TRBJ1-1,CASSLKGTWTEAFF,TGTGCCAGCAGTTTAAAGGGGACTTGGACTGAAGCTTTCTTT
NA,TRBV2,NA,TRBJ2-5,CASGSQETQYF,TGTGCCAGCGGCTCCCAAGAGACCCAGTACTTC
NA,TRBV29-1,NA,TRBJ1-1,CSVGRTGMNTEAFF,TGCAGCGTTGGACGCACAGGGATGAACACTGAAGCTTTCTTT
NA,TRBV18,TRBD1,TRBJ1-2,CASRRTGYFNYGYTF,TGTGCCAGCCGGCGGACAGGGTACTTTAACTATGGCTACACCTTC
NA,TRBV9,TRBD1,TRBJ2-7,CASSPSTGDYEQYF,TGTGCCAGCAGCCCCTCCACAGGGGACTACGAGCAGTACTTC
few,TRBV13,NA,TRBJ1-3,CASSDSHSGNTIYF,TGTGCCAGCAGTGACAGTCACTCTGGAAACACCATATATTTT
few,TRBV4-2,TRBD1,TRBJ1-2,CASSQEGTGINYGYTF,TGTGCCAGCAGCCAAGAAGGGACAGGGATTAACTATGGCTACACCTTC
few,TRBV6-4,NA,TRBJ1-6,CASSDSIRGPLHF,TGTGCCAGCAGTGACTCGATCAGGGGCCCCCTCCACTTT
few,TRBV5-6,NA,TRBJ1-1,CASSLHREGAFF,TGTGCCAGCAGCTTGCACAGGGAAGGAGCTTTCTTT
few,TRBV7-9,NA,TRBJ2-5,CASSLAGGETQYF,TGTGCCAGCAGCTTAGCTGGAGGAGAGACCCAGTACTTC
NA,TRBV5-4,TRBD1,TRBJ2-7,CASSWTGGYEQYF,TGTGCCAGCAGTTGGACAGGGGGCTACGAGCAGTACTTC
NA,TRBV28,NA,TRBJ2-4,CASSLERDIQYF,TGTGCCAGCAGTTTAGAGAGGGACATTCAGTACTTC
few,TRBV15,NA,TRBJ1-4,CATSRQFNEKLFF,TGTGCCACCAGCAGACAGTTTAATGAAAAACTGTTTTTT
NA,TRBV2,NA,TRBJ2-2,CASREQGSTGELFF,TGTGCCAGCAGGGAACAGGGAAGCACCGGGGAGCTGTTTTTT
few,TRBV6-5,NA,TRBJ2-7,CASSSKLGTYEQYF,TGTGCCAGCAGTTCGAAACTCGGTACCTACGAGCAGTACTTC
NA,TRBV9,TRBD1,TRBJ1-2,CASSAGTAYGYTF,TGTGCCAGCAGCGCTGGGACAGCTTATGGCTACACCTTC
NA,TRBV29-1,NA,TRBJ2-7,CSAEDGTYEQYF,TGCAGCGCCGAAGACGGTACCTACGAGCAGTACTTC
NA,TRBV7-9,NA,TRBJ1-1,CASSTPGQMNTEAFF,TGTGCCAGCAGCACTCCGGGACAAATGAACACTGAAGCTTTCTTT
NA,TRBV13,NA,TRBJ2-6,CASSGPIGANVLTF,TGTGCCAGCAGCGGCCCGATAGGGGCCAACGTCCTGACTTTC
NA,TRBV7-2,NA,TRBJ1-5,CASSFGGQGQPQHF,TGTGCCAGCAGCTTCGGGGGGCAAGGTCAGCCCCAGCATTTT
few,TRBV28,TRBD2,TRBJ2-1,CASDTGGAYYNEQFF,TGTGCCAGCGACACGGGGGGGGCATACTACAATGAGCAGTTCTTC
NA,TRBV7-2,TRBD1,TRBJ2-5,CASSYGQGKETQYF,TGTGCCAGCAGCTACGGACAGGGAAAGGAGACCCAGTACTTC
NA,TRBV7-8,NA,TRBJ2-7,CASSVELAYSEQYF,TGTGCCAGCAGCGTCGAGCTAGCGTACAGCGAGCAGTACTTC
NA,TRBV28,NA,TRBJ2-7,CASPSRLGGEQYF,TGTGCCAGCCCCTCGCGGCTAGGAGGCGAGCAGTACTTC
few,TRBV4-2,NA,TRBJ1-3,CASSQEWQGMSTIYF,TGTGCCAGCAGCCAAGAGTGGCAGGGTATGAGCACCATATATTTT
NA,TRBV11-2,NA,TRBJ2-4,CASSLPRRVGKNIQYF,TGTGCCAGCAGCCTTCCTCGGAGGGTAGGCAAAAACATTCAGTACTTC
NA,TRBV9,NA,TRBJ1-2,CASSVGGGGGGEYGYTF,TGTGCCAGCAGCGTCGGGGGTGGGGGAGGAGGCGAGTATGGCTACACCTTC
NA,TRBV29-1,TRBD1,TRBJ2-1,CSADDRGRATYNEQFF,TGCAGCGCCGATGACAGGGGGCGGGCTACCTACAATGAGCAGTTCTTC
few,TRBV30,TRBD1,TRBJ1-2,CAWGRGQNYGYTF,TGTGCCTGGGGTCGGGGACAGAACTATGGCTACACCTTC
NA,TRBV27,NA,TRBJ1-1,CASSLVWGAADTEAFF,TGTGCCAGCAGCCTCGTTTGGGGAGCAGCGGACACTGAAGCTTTCTTT
NA,TRBV28,NA,TRBJ2-3,CASSLRWADTQYF,TGTGCCAGCAGTTTGAGGTGGGCAGATACGCAGTATTTT
few,TRBV29-1,TRBD1,TRBJ1-1,CSGRDRGNTEAFF,TGCAGCGGCCGGGACAGAGGGAACACTGAAGCTTTCTTT
few,TRBV9,NA,TRBJ2-2,CASGGSYRGELFF,TGTGCCAGCGGCGGGTCCTACAGGGGGGAGCTGTTTTTT
NA,TRBV2,TRBD2,TRBJ2-5,CASSRGTSGKEGETQYF,TGTGCCAGCAGTCGGGGGACTAGCGGGAAGGAGGGAGAGACCCAGTACTTC
NA,TRBV18,NA,TRBJ1-1,CASSPPEKGDTEAFF,TGTGCCAGCTCACCACCAGAAAAAGGGGACACTGAAGCTTTCTTT
NA,TRBV29-1,NA,TRBJ2-7,CSVVFGVYEQYF,TGCAGCGTTGTTTTCGGGGTCTACGAGCAGTACTTC
NA,TRBV7-9,NA,TRBJ2-7,CASSPYGEQYF,TGTGCCAGCAGCCCATACGGCGAGCAGTACTTC
NA,TRBV4-1,NA,TRBJ2-1,CASRSPSGNSYNEQFF,TGCGCCAGCAGGAGCCCATCAGGAAACTCCTACAATGAGCAGTTCTTC
NA,TRBV6-5,TRBD1,TRBJ2-1,CATHRRDSVNEQFF,TGTGCCACCCACCGTCGGGACAGCGTCAATGAGCAGTTCTTC
NA,TRBV2,TRBD1,TRBJ2-7,CASSGQGYEQYF,TGTGCCAGCAGTGGACAGGGGTACGAGCAGTACTTC